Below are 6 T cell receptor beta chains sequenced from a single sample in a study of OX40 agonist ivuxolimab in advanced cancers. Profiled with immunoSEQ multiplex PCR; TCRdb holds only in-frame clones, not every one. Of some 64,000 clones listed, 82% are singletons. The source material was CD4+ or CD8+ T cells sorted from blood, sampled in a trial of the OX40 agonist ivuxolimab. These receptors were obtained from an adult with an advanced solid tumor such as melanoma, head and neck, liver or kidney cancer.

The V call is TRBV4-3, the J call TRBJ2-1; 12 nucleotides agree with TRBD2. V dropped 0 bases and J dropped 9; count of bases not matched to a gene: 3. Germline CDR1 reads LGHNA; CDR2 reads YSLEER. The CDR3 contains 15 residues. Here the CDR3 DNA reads TGCGCCAGCAGCCAAGAACCGGGACTAGCGGGTGAGCAGTTCTTC. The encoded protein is CASSQEPGLAGEQFF.

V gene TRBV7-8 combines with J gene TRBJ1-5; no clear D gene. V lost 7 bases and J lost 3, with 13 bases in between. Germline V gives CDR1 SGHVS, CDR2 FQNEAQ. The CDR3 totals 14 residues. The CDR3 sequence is CASTPTRFNQPQHF. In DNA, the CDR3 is TGTGCCAGCACCCCGACTAGGTTCAATCAGCCCCAGCATTTT.

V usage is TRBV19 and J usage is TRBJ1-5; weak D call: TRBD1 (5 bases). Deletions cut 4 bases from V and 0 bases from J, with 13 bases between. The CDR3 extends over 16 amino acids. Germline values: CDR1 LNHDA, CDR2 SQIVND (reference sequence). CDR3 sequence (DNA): TGTGCCAGTAGTACCAGGGAGGGTTATAGCAATCAGCCCCAGCATTTT. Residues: CASSTREGYSNQPQHF.

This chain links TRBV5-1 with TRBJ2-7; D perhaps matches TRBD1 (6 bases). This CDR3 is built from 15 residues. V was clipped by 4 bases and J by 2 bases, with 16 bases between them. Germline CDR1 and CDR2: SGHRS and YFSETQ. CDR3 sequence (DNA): TGCGCCAGCAGCCTTTGGACAGAACCCGCCTACGAGCAGTACTTC. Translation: CASSLWTEPAYEQYF.

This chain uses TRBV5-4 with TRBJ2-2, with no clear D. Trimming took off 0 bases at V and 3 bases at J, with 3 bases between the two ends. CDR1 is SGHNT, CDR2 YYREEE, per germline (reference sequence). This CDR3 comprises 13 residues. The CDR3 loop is CASSLEDTGELFF. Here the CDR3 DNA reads TGTGCCAGCAGCTTGGAGGACACCGGGGAGCTGTTTTTT.

The DNA for the CDR3 is TGCGCCAGCAGCGTCTCTAGCGCCGCCAATGAGCAGTTCTTC. It encodes CASSVSSAANEQFF. The chain uses TRBV10-2 and TRBJ2-1; the D gene is possibly TRBD2 (6 bases). Trimming took 6 bases from V and 6 from J, leaving 15 bases between them. Germline lookup yields CDR1 WSHSY and CDR2 SAAADI. CDR3 length: 14 amino acids.